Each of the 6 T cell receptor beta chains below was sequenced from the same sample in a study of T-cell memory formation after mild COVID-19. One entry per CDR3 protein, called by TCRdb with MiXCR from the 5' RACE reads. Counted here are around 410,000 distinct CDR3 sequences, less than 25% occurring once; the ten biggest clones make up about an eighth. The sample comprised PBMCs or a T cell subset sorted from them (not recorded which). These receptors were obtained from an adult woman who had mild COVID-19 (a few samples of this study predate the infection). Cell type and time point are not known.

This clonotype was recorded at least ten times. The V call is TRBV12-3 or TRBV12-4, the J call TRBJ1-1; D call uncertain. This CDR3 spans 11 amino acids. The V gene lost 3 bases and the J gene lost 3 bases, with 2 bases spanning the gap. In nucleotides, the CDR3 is TGTGCCAGCAGTTTGGACACTGAAGCTTTCTTT. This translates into CASSLDTEAFF.

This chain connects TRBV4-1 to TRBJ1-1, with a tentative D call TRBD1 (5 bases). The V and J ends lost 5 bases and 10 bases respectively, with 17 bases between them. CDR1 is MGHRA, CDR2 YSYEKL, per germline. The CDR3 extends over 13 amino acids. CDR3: CASSVRFREGAFF. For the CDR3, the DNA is TGCGCCAGCAGCGTAAGATTCAGGGAAGGAGCTTTCTTT.

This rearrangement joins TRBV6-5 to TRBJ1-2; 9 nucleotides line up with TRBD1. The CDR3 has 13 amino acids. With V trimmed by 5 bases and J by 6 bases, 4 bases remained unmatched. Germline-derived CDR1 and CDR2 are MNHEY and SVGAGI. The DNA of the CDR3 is TGTGCCAGCAGTCGGACAGGGGTCCATGGCTACACCTTC. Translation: CASSRTGVHGYTF.

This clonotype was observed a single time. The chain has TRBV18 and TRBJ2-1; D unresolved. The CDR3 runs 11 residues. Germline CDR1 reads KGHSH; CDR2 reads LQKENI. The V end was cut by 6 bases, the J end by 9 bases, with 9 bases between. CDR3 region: CASSDTGEQFF. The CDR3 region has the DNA TGTGCCAGCTCCGACACTGGTGAGCAGTTCTTC.

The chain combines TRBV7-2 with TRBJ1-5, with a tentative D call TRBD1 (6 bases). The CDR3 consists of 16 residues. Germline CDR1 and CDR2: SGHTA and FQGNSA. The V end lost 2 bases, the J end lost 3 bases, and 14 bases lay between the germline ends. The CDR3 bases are TGTGCCAGCAGCTTATGGTCAGGGGATCCCAATCAGCCCCAGCATTTT. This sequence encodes CASSLWSGDPNQPQHF.

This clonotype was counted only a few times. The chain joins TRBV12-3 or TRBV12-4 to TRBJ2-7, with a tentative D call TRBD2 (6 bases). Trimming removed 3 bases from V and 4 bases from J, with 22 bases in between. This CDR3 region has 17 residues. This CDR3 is CASSFRRDGAGTYEQYF. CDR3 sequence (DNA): TGTGCCAGCAGTTTCCGACGGGACGGCGCGGGAACTTACGAGCAGTACTTC.